This T cell receptor (beta chain) came from a study of T cell responses to AZD1222 COVID-19 vaccine. The protocol was immunoSEQ multiplex PCR, while the TCRdb copy is restricted to in-frame clones and leaves out a portion. The sample lists approximately 50,000 clones, 80% occurring once. V lost 6 bases, J lost 5 bases, and 13 bases stayed unmatched. Germline values: CDR1 SGHTA, CDR2 FQGNSA. There are 18 residues in the CDR3. Points from the study as a whole: Nearly half of unique spike-specific TCRs reportedly avoided B.1.351 and B.1.1.7 mutated regions.

A remark on this clone: The target antigen is unknown.

The sample consisted of peripheral blood, taken 28 days after the second AZD1222 dose. The rearrangement joins TRBV7-2 to TRBJ2-1; 13 bases line up with TRBD2. The clonotype was recovered from an adult who received the AZD1222 COVID-19 vaccine. The CDR3 region is CASRVGTSGIFPHNEQFF. The DNA of the CDR3 is TGTGCCAGCAGAGTCGGGACTAGCGGGATTTTCCCCCACAATGAGCAGTTCTTC. Looking up the rest from reference TRBV7-2 and TRBJ2-1 gives the full variable domain: GAGVSQSPSNKVTEKGKDVELRCDPISGHTALYWYRQSLGQGLEFLIYFQGNSAPDKSGLPSDRFSAERTGGSVSTLTIQRTQQEDSAVYLCASRVGTSGIFPHNEQFFGPGTRLTVL.